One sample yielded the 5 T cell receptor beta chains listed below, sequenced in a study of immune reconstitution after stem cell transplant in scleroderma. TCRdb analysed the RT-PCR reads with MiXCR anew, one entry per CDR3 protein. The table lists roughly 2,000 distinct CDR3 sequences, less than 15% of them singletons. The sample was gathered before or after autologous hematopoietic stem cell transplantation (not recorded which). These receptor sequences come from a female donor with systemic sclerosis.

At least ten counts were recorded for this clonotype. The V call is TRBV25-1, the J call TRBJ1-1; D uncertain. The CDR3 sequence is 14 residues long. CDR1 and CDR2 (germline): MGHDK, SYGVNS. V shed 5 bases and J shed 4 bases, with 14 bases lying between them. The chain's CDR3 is CASSLLSGGTEAFF. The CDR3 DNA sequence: TGTGCCAGCAGTCTATTATCCGGTGGCACTGAAGCTTTCTTT.

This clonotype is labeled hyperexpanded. The CDR3 sequence: CSAANYEQYF. In nucleotides, the CDR3 is TGCAGTGCTGCAAATTACGAGCAGTACTTC. This sequence joins TRBV20-1 and TRBJ2-7; D unresolved. Germline V gives CDR1 DFQATT, CDR2 SNEGSKA (reference sequence). V lost 5 bases to trimming and J lost 4 bases, with 6 bases between them. The CDR3 is 10 amino acids.

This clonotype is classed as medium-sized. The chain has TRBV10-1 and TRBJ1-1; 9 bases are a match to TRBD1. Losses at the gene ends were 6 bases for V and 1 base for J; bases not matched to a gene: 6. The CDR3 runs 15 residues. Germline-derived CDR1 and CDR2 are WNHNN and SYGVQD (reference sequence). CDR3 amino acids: CASRRTGVKNTEAFF. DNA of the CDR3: TGCGCCAGCAGGAGGACAGGGGTTAAGAACACTGAAGCTTTCTTT.

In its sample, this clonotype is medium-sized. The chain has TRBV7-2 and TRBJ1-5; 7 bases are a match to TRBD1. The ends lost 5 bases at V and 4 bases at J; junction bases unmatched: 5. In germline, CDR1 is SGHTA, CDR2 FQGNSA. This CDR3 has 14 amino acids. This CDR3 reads CASSIQGGNQPQHF. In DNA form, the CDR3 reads TGTGCCAGCAGCATCCAGGGGGGGAATCAGCCCCAGCATTTT.

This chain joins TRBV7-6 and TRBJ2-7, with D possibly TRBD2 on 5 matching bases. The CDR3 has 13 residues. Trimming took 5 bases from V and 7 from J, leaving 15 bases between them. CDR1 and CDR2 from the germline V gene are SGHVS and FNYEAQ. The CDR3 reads CASSPRAQREQYF. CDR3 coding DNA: TGTGCCAGCAGCCCGCGGGCCCAGCGGGAGCAGTACTTC.